This T cell receptor beta chain was retrieved from a study of blood T cell repertoires in COVID-19. Clones were read by immunoSEQ multiplex PCR, and TCRdb kept only the in-frame ones, dropping some. The table records 250,000 or so clones, about 91% of them present only once. This CDR3 has 13 amino acids. Germline CDR1 is SEHNR and CDR2 is FQNEAQ (reference sequence). V shed 5 bases and J shed 10 bases, with 14 bases lying between them. Sequencing was done on a sample of PBMCs or T cells enriched from blood (not recorded which). The chain couples TRBV7-9 to TRBJ1-4; the D is unclear. This sequence was found in a man aged 40-55 years who had been exposed to COVID-19. DNA of the CDR3: TGTGCCAGCAGCCGTGCATTGGAGGGAAAACTGTTTTTT. Its protein product is CASSRALEGKLFF.